These T cell receptor beta chains were read from a single sample in a study of blood T cells in healthy people across ages. Each CDR3 protein gets one entry after TCRdb re-called the 5' RACE reads with MiXCR. The sample consists of about 1.8 million distinct CDR3 sequences, roughly 49% of them appearing once. The sample comprised blood. These receptors all come from a woman between 35 and 50 years old in good health. Each CDR3 is given with its conserved first and last residue. Fields, in order: J gene, V gene, clone size, CDR3 length, D gene, CDR3 DNA, CDR3 protein. The D gene is left open where the match is weak. Expanded clones are given a class, and other clones once, few, many or no size at all.

J: TRBJ2-7
V: TRBV6-5
size: NA
length: 15
D: NA
DNA: TGTGCCAGCAGTTACTCCCGAGGGGGGGCCCACGAGCAGTACTTC
CDR3: CASSYSRGGAHEQYF

J: TRBJ1-4
V: TRBV28
size: NA
length: 15
D: NA
DNA: TGTGCCAGCAGTTTAGAGGGGCCTGGGAATGAAAAACTGTTTTTT
CDR3: CASSLEGPGNEKLFF

J: TRBJ2-5
V: TRBV7-2
size: few
length: 16
D: NA
DNA: TGTGCCAGCAGCTTAGCTCAGGGCTGGGGACAAGAGACCCAGTACTTC
CDR3: CASSLAQGWGQETQYF

J: TRBJ2-7
V: TRBV3-1
size: NA
length: 13
D: NA
DNA: TGTGCCAGCCTCGGGTGGGGAAGCAACGAGCAGTACTTC
CDR3: CASLGWGSNEQYF

J: TRBJ2-5
V: TRBV11-2
size: once
length: 15
D: NA
DNA: TGTGCCAGCAGCCATACCCACTACTCTCAAGAGACCCAGTACTTC
CDR3: CASSHTHYSQETQYF

J: TRBJ2-1
V: TRBV4-1
size: NA
length: 16
D: NA
DNA: TGCGCCAGCAGCCAAGCCCTCGGGCAGGGGTCCTACGAGCAGTTCTTC
CDR3: CASSQALGQGSYEQFF

J: TRBJ1-6
V: TRBV7-2
size: NA
length: 19
D: NA
DNA: TGTGCCAGCAGCTTAAAACCCCTCGGATCCCAAATACCGAATTCACCCCTCCACTTT
CDR3: CASSLKPLGSQIPNSPLHF

J: TRBJ1-2
V: TRBV29-1
size: few
length: 14
D: TRBD1
DNA: TGCAGCGTTGGACAGGGTGTCCAGGACTATGGCTACACCTTC
CDR3: CSVGQGVQDYGYTF

J: TRBJ1-2
V: TRBV6-2/TRBV6-3
size: NA
length: 15
D: NA
DNA: TGTGCCAGCAGTTACGACTGGGGACGTGGATATGGCTACACCTTC
CDR3: CASSYDWGRGYGYTF

J: TRBJ2-3
V: TRBV7-6
size: NA
length: 15
D: NA
DNA: TGTGCCACCAGCAGGGGGGACAGAGCCCCCGATACGCAGTATTTT
CDR3: CATSRGDRAPDTQYF

J: TRBJ1-1
V: TRBV6-2/TRBV6-3
size: few
length: 11
D: NA
DNA: TGTGCCAGCAGCACCGGGCTTGAAGCTTTCTTT
CDR3: CASSTGLEAFF

J: TRBJ2-3
V: TRBV9
size: NA
length: 16
D: NA
DNA: TGTGCCAGCAGCCCCGGAGGCGTGTGGGGAACAGATGCGCAGTATTTT
CDR3: CASSPGGVWGTDAQYF

J: TRBJ1-2
V: TRBV4-2
size: NA
length: 14
D: NA
DNA: TGTGCCAGCAGCCAAGATAGGGCGCTCTGGGGCTACACCTTC
CDR3: CASSQDRALWGYTF

J: TRBJ2-7
V: TRBV7-2
size: few
length: 13
D: NA
DNA: TGTGCCACCTCGGGTCAACTCAGGGGCGAGCAGTACTTC
CDR3: CATSGQLRGEQYF

J: TRBJ1-1
V: TRBV4-3
size: NA
length: 14
D: NA
DNA: TGCGCCAGCAGCCACCCGGGCAGGGGCACTGAAGCTTTCTTT
CDR3: CASSHPGRGTEAFF

J: TRBJ2-1
V: TRBV3-1
size: NA
length: 15
D: TRBD1
DNA: TGTGCCAGCAGCCCACGGATGACAGGGGACAATGAGCAGTTCTTC
CDR3: CASSPRMTGDNEQFF

J: TRBJ2-7
V: TRBV20-1
size: few
length: 13
D: NA
DNA: TGCAGTGCTAACCCGGGGCATCTCTACGAGCAGTACTTC
CDR3: CSANPGHLYEQYF

J: TRBJ2-1
V: TRBV15
size: NA
length: 14
D: NA
DNA: TGTGCCACCAGCAGAGTTGGGGAAATGGCGAACCAGTTCTTC
CDR3: CATSRVGEMANQFF

J: TRBJ2-7
V: TRBV20-1
size: NA
length: 12
D: NA
DNA: TGCAGTGCTCGGACAGTCAACTACGAGCAGTACTTC
CDR3: CSARTVNYEQYF

J: TRBJ1-1
V: TRBV13
size: NA
length: 13
D: NA
DNA: TGTGCCAGCAGCTTAATCACAGAGCTCGAAGCTTTCTTT
CDR3: CASSLITELEAFF

J: TRBJ2-1
V: TRBV5-6
size: NA
length: 13
D: NA
DNA: TGTGCCAGCAGCTTGGGATCTGTTGATGAGCAGTTCTTC
CDR3: CASSLGSVDEQFF

J: TRBJ1-1
V: TRBV29-1
size: NA
length: 13
D: TRBD1
DNA: TGCAGCGTTGTGGACAGGGGACGGACTGAAGCTTTCTTT
CDR3: CSVVDRGRTEAFF

J: TRBJ2-7
V: TRBV28
size: few
length: 14
D: NA
DNA: TGTGCCAGCACCCAGGGTTTCGGGTCCTACGAGCAGTACTTC
CDR3: CASTQGFGSYEQYF

J: TRBJ2-1
V: TRBV6-5
size: few
length: 17
D: TRBD1
DNA: TGTGCCAGCAGTTCCCACCCCGGGACAGGTTCCTACAATGAGCAGTTCTTC
CDR3: CASSSHPGTGSYNEQFF

J: TRBJ2-1
V: TRBV20-1
size: NA
length: 14
D: NA
DNA: TGCAGTGCTAGAGATAGGACAGCTTACAATGAGCAGTTCTTC
CDR3: CSARDRTAYNEQFF

J: TRBJ2-4
V: TRBV28
size: NA
length: 15
D: NA
DNA: TGTGCCAGCAGTCCCTCACAGGTCGGCAAAAACATTCAGTACTTC
CDR3: CASSPSQVGKNIQYF

J: TRBJ2-7
V: TRBV12-3/TRBV12-4
size: NA
length: 17
D: TRBD2
DNA: TGTGCCAGCAGTCCCAGACTAGCGGGGGGGCGAAGCTACGAGCAGTACTTC
CDR3: CASSPRLAGGRSYEQYF

J: TRBJ2-7
V: TRBV7-6
size: NA
length: 12
D: NA
DNA: TGTGCCAGCAGCTTAAGTTACGACGAGCAGTACTTC
CDR3: CASSLSYDEQYF

J: TRBJ2-5
V: TRBV10-1
size: NA
length: 15
D: TRBD2
DNA: TGCGCCAGCAGTGAGGCTATCGGGGGGGTAGAGACCCAGTACTTC
CDR3: CASSEAIGGVETQYF

J: TRBJ2-1
V: TRBV7-2
size: NA
length: 15
D: NA
DNA: TGTGCCAGCAGCTTAGGGGTGGGTTCGGGGAATGAGCAGTTCTTC
CDR3: CASSLGVGSGNEQFF

J: TRBJ2-3
V: TRBV6-4
size: NA
length: 15
D: NA
DNA: TGCGCCAGCAGCCGGAGCGGAGCTAGCACAGATACGCAGTATTTT
CDR3: CASSRSGASTDTQYF

J: TRBJ1-3
V: TRBV12-3/TRBV12-4
size: NA
length: 11
D: NA
DNA: TGTGCCAGCAGTGCCCGAGACACCATATATTTT
CDR3: CASSARDTIYF